This note documents a single T cell receptor (beta chain) sequence. The data derive from a study of T-cell memory formation after mild COVID-19. The germline V gene has CDR1 SGHVS and CDR2 FQNEAQ. The CDR3 totals 15 residues. V lost 2 bases to trimming and J lost 0 bases; unmatched junction nucleotides: 1. TCRdb fed the 5' RACE reads into MiXCR, producing one record per CDR3 protein. The sample includes fewer than 300,000 distinct CDR3 sequences, around 17% seen only once; the top ten take roughly 23%. This clonotype was obtained from a man younger than 30 who had mild COVID-19 (a few samples of this study predate the infection). Cell type and time point are not known. The sample comprised PBMCs or a T cell subset sorted from them (not recorded which). The chain joins TRBV7-8 to TRBJ2-3; 8 bases agree with TRBD1. The CDR3 coding sequence is TGTGCCAGCAGCTTACAGGGGGCGAGCACAGATACGCAGTATTTT. Residues: CASSLQGASTDTQYF.